The present entry profiles one TCR beta chain with its context. Its specificity is unknown. The V gene's germline CDR1 is SQVTM and CDR2 ANQGSEA. With 7 bases removed from V and 0 bases from J, the gap between germline ends came to 10 bases. This CDR3 is built from 13 residues. The sample originates from a study of T cell responses to AZD1222 COVID-19 vaccine. Whole-study findings and limits: Close to half of all spike-specific TCRs reportedly target regions of the variants that are unmutated. Most donors were white British, females outnumbered males, and clonal diversity was possibly underestimated.

Analyses pooled second doses at about 4 or about 12 weeks. Assay used: immunoSEQ multiplex PCR; TCRdb lists only in-frame clones, some missing. The sample holds about 180,000 clones, about 90% seen once. The chain is built from TRBV29-1 and TRBJ1-3, with a possible D match to TRBD1 (5 bases). This TCR was sampled from an adult who received the AZD1222 COVID-19 vaccine. This sample comprised peripheral blood, obtained 28 days after the second AZD1222 dose. CDR3 residues: CSAVTDSGNTIYF. In DNA form, the CDR3 reads TGCAGCGCAGTGACAGACTCTGGAAACACCATATATTTT.